Listed below are T cell receptor beta chains from one sample, sequenced in a study of CD8+ T cells in alopecia areata. This table comes from immunoSEQ multiplex PCR, and its TCRdb copy is limited to in-frame clones, with some not included. The sample contains about 140,000 clones, roughly nine tenths of which appear only once. Source: CD8+ T cells sorted from blood, taken at week 4, from a patient treated with tofacitinib. The receptor set was obtained from a human donor with alopecia areata. The conserved cysteine and the conserved F or W are not part of the CDR3 here. Each record gives: CDR3 protein, J gene, clone size, CDR3 length, V gene. Rows may omit the clone size; those that give it use once, few, many or a size class.

CDR3: ASSTPWSRRDGVNTEAF
J: TRBJ1-1
size: once
length: 17
V: TRBV19

CDR3: ASSLVAGVYNEQF
J: TRBJ2-1
size: .
length: 13
V: TRBV7-8

CDR3: ASSKVPGRGTDTQY
J: TRBJ2-3
size: .
length: 14
V: TRBV21-1

CDR3: ASSLDNTRGTEAF
J: TRBJ1-1
size: .
length: 13
V: TRBV7-6

CDR3: ASSFRTGGLAEQY
J: TRBJ2-7
size: medium-sized
length: 13
V: TRBV27

CDR3: ASSPSTGTSVYEQY
J: TRBJ2-7
size: .
length: 14
V: TRBV7-9

CDR3: ASRDRDFPTDTQY
J: TRBJ2-3
size: .
length: 13
V: TRBV10-2

CDR3: ASSVWALNDNEQF
J: TRBJ2-1
size: once
length: 13
V: TRBV9

CDR3: ASSQEARGEQF
J: TRBJ2-1
size: .
length: 11
V: TRBV4-1

CDR3: ASSLEAGLYNSPLH
J: TRBJ1-6
size: .
length: 14
V: TRBV7-2

CDR3: AWSAQRYEQY
J: TRBJ2-7
size: .
length: 10
V: TRBV30

CDR3: ASSLGEGRGPGANVLT
J: TRBJ2-6
size: .
length: 16
V: TRBV13

CDR3: ASSSLDGTDTQY
J: TRBJ2-3
size: .
length: 12
V: TRBV7-6

CDR3: ASSEGTRDTKETQY
J: TRBJ2-5
size: .
length: 14
V: TRBV25-1

CDR3: ASSAVTGGNIQY
J: TRBJ2-4
size: .
length: 12
V: TRBV13

CDR3: SVEGGTGGADGELF
J: TRBJ2-2
size: .
length: 14
V: TRBV29-1

CDR3: ASSYSVGATDTQY
J: TRBJ2-3
size: .
length: 13
V: TRBV6-6

CDR3: ASSFMSDTQY
J: TRBJ2-3
size: .
length: 10
V: TRBV7-2

CDR3: ASSSQGTGELF
J: TRBJ2-2
size: .
length: 11
V: TRBV13

CDR3: SVCTGGVTEAF
J: TRBJ1-1
size: .
length: 11
V: TRBV29-1

CDR3: ASSLASGSMHEQY
J: TRBJ2-7
size: .
length: 13
V: TRBV5-1

CDR3: ASSLAGTGDPGELF
J: TRBJ2-2
size: .
length: 14
V: TRBV5-6

CDR3: AIRDGSSYEQY
J: TRBJ2-7
size: .
length: 11
V: TRBV10-3

CDR3: ASSQEPTGLAETQY
J: TRBJ2-5
size: few
length: 14
V: TRBV4-1

CDR3: ASSSHPRTTTDTQY
J: TRBJ2-3
size: .
length: 14
V: TRBV27

CDR3: ASSFESGTGMLYNSPLH
J: TRBJ1-6
size: .
length: 17
V: TRBV7-9

CDR3: SSGLDLTDTQY
J: TRBJ2-3
size: .
length: 11
V: TRBV29-1

CDR3: ASSLDNPGVH
J: TRBJ2-7
size: .
length: 10
V: TRBV7-9

CDR3: SVVQGNVWETQY
J: TRBJ2-5
size: few
length: 12
V: TRBV29-1

CDR3: ASSFSRELSGANVLT
J: TRBJ2-6
size: .
length: 15
V: TRBV5-1

CDR3: ASSLAYRGDTEAF
J: TRBJ1-1
size: once
length: 13
V: TRBV7-2

CDR3: ASSPSGYGAAYEQY
J: TRBJ2-7
size: once
length: 14
V: TRBV27

CDR3: ASSFGVEQY
J: TRBJ2-7
size: .
length: 9
V: TRBV7-2

CDR3: ASVPDRDRPSYEQY
J: TRBJ2-7
size: .
length: 14
V: TRBV5-1

CDR3: AWSRATGELF
J: TRBJ2-2
size: .
length: 10
V: TRBV30

CDR3: ASSSRDRALLGETQY
J: TRBJ2-5
size: .
length: 15
V: TRBV13

CDR3: SVVTEGARQGHRRDTQY
J: TRBJ2-3
size: .
length: 17
V: TRBV29-1

CDR3: ASSNEPEDEQY
J: TRBJ2-7
size: .
length: 11
V: TRBV13

CDR3: ASSPRWF
J: TRBJ2-1
size: .
length: 7
V: TRBV7-9

CDR3: ASSPKLAGSRDTQY
J: TRBJ2-3
size: .
length: 14
V: TRBV7-9

CDR3: SVEEGQGTGYEQY
J: TRBJ2-7
size: .
length: 13
V: TRBV29-1

CDR3: ASSAGTGRSGNTIY
J: TRBJ1-3
size: .
length: 14
V: TRBV7-9